This section outlines one T cell receptor beta chain sequence together with its context. The antigen is undetermined. Assay used: immunoSEQ multiplex PCR; TCRdb lists only in-frame clones, some missing. The sample lists over 30,000 clones; roughly 84% were seen once. The sample comes from a study of Siglec-9 on CD8 T cells in melanoma. Germline lookup yields CDR1 SNHLY and CDR2 FYNNEI. There are 17 residues in the CDR3. Losses at the gene ends were 5 bases for V and 0 bases for J; bases not matched to a gene: 9. Study-wide findings and caveats: In melanoma tumors, a Siglec-9-marked effector memory CD8+ subset reportedly appeared to accumulate.

The V call is TRBV2, the J call TRBJ2-1; 8 nucleotides line up with TRBD1. The sequence was obtained from a human donor in good health. The material sequenced was Siglec-9- CD8+ T cells sorted from blood. CDR3 region: CASSYTRTGLSYNEQFF. For the CDR3, the DNA is TGTGCCAGCAGTTACACAAGGACAGGGCTCTCCTACAATGAGCAGTTCTTC.